This TCR beta chain was obtained from a study of memory CD4+ T cells and cytomegalovirus serostatus. Study as a whole: Healthy Belgian adult donors included fewer than 10 CMV-positive and 24 CMV-negative people.

Single viable CD3+CD4+CD8-CD45RO+ cells were sorted as the memory CD4+ T cells. The assay was immunoSEQ multiplex PCR, and TCRdb's table has in-frame clones only and misses some. The data hold about 80,000 clones, with about 85% observed a single time. The ends were cut back, 5 bases at V and 8 bases at J, with 15 bases in the middle. Germline V gene sequence: CDR1 MNHNS, CDR2 SASEGT. CDR3 size: 13 residues. The TCR was taken from an adult in good health and CMV-seronegative. Sequencing used memory CD4+ T cells from blood. This chain connects TRBV6-1 to TRBJ1-2, with unresolved D. CDR3 loop: CASSLTGLEGYTF. CDR3 DNA sequence: TGTGCCAGCAGTCTAACCGGCCTTGAAGGCTACACCTTC.